This TCR beta chain was profiled in a study of blood T cell repertoires in COVID-19. Across the study: Both acute and convalescent COVID-19 samples were obtained from the United States, Italy and Spain.

TCRdb's copy holds only in-frame clones and misses some; the assay was immunoSEQ multiplex PCR. The table includes 150,000 to 250,000 clones, roughly four fifths detected once. V lost 7 bases and J lost 5; bases outside the gene matches: 4. Germline V gene sequence: CDR1 LNHDA, CDR2 SQIVND (reference sequence). The CDR3 loop spans 12 amino acids. Symptom resolution, clearance, or two negative PCRs marked donors in Cohort 3 as recovered. Sequences were obtained from PBMCs or T cells enriched from blood (not recorded which). The clonotype originates from a man between 35 and 55 years old who had recovered from COVID-19. The V call is TRBV19, the J call TRBJ1-1, with 7 bases identical to TRBD1. CDR3 in DNA: TGTGCCAGTAATCAACAGGGGACTGAAGCTTTCTTT. Its translation: CASNQQGTEAFF.